The 30 T cell receptor beta chains listed next were all sequenced from one sample in a study of cytomegalovirus exposure and HLA in healthy donors. With 60 Vbeta and 13 Jbeta primers, the PCR was carried out. TCRdb's table, derived via immunoSEQ multiplex PCR, lists solely in-frame clones and lacks some. Here the sample table reports about 150,000 clones. Sequenced input: PBMCs. The receptors were sampled from a woman aged 45-65 years in good health and CMV-seronegative.

This rearrangement joins TRBV5-1 to TRBJ2-1, with D possibly being TRBD2 (5 bases). V dropped 1 base and J dropped 8 bases, with 13 bases sitting between them. The CDR3 sequence is 14 residues long. Germline lookup yields CDR1 SGHRS and CDR2 YFSETQ. The CDR3: CASSLRAVSDEQFF. The CDR3 DNA follows: TGCGCCAGCAGCTTGAGAGCTGTTAGCGATGAGCAGTTCTTC.

This rearrangement joins TRBV4-1 to TRBJ2-7, with a possible D match to TRBD2 (6 bases). From germline, CDR1 is MGHRA and CDR2 YSYEKL. V was shortened by 1 base and J by 3 bases, with 10 bases between the two germline ends. This CDR3 is 14 amino acids long. CDR3 nucleotides: TGCGCCAGCAGCCAAGGAACAGCGGGCTACGAGCAGTACTTC. Amino acids: CASSQGTAGYEQYF.

The V call is TRBV5-1, the J call TRBJ1-1; D call uncertain. Looked up from germline, CDR1 is SGHRS and CDR2 is YFSETQ. V lost 0 bases and J lost 7, with 13 bases in between. The CDR3 length is 14 residues. The CDR3 is CASSLVGGTCEAFF. The DNA of the CDR3 is TGCGCCAGCAGCTTGGTTGGCGGTACCTGTGAAGCTTTCTTT.

J is TRBJ2-7 and V is TRBV29-1; 8 positions agree with TRBD1. V shed 6 bases, J shed 5 bases, and the junction held 15 bases outside the gene matches. The germline CDR1 and CDR2 sequences are SQVTM and ANQGSEA. This CDR3 contains 15 residues. The CDR3 coding sequence is TGCAGCGTCGTGGACAGGGAGCCCCAAATCCACGAGCAGTACTTC. Residues: CSVVDREPQIHEQYF.

This CDR3 is CASRPDRTRYEQYF. The DNA for the CDR3 is TGTGCCAGCAGGCCCGACAGGACCAGGTACGAGCAGTACTTC. The rearrangement joins TRBV4-2 to TRBJ2-7; D is possibly TRBD1 (6 bases). The ends were cut back, 6 bases at V and 4 bases at J, with 16 bases in the middle. The CDR3 runs to 14 residues. Looked up from germline, CDR1 is LGHNA and CDR2 is YNFKEQ.

The chain recombines TRBV6-5 with TRBJ2-5; 7 positions agree with TRBD1. The CDR3 runs to 14 residues. The germline gives CDR1 MNHEY, CDR2 SVGAGI. Germline trimming cut 7 bases from V and 1 base from J; bases unmatched to any gene: 6. The CDR3 DNA reads TGTGCCAGCAAGGGGGCTGGGGGCCAAGAGACCCAGTACTTC. Encoded protein: CASKGAGGQETQYF.

The J gene is TRBJ2-5, the V gene TRBV28; tentative D call: TRBD2 (5 bases). CDR3 size: 13 residues. V gave up 6 bases and J gave up 1 base, with 9 bases separating them. The germline V gene encodes CDR1 MDHEN and CDR2 SYDVKM. Here the CDR3 DNA reads TGTGCCAGCAGCCCGGGAATCCAAGAGACCCAGTACTTC. Translating gives CASSPGIQETQYF.

The chain recombines TRBV5-1 with TRBJ1-5, with TRBD1 as a possible D gene (5 bases). Germline V lookup: CDR1 SGHRS, CDR2 YFSETQ. Trimming removed 0 bases at V and 0 bases at J, with 7 bases between. The CDR3 contains 15 residues. This chain's CDR3 is CASSLGQNSNQPQHF. CDR3 sequence (DNA): TGCGCCAGCAGCTTGGGACAGAATAGCAATCAGCCCCAGCATTTT.

Of note for this clone: The junction does not match germline at one end; this may be a read error. The CDR3 here is CASSFGRRLGDNF. In nucleotides, the CDR3 is TGTGCCAGCAGCTTCGGCCGACGGCTAGGGGACAACTTC. The genes are TRBV5-6 and TRBJ2-7, with a tentative D call TRBD1 (6 bases). The germline CDR1 and CDR2 sequences are SGHDT and YYEEEE. This CDR3 contains 13 residues.

The chain is built from TRBV6-5 and TRBJ2-7; D possibly corresponds to TRBD1 (5 bases). Germline assignment: CDR1 MNHEY and CDR2 SVGAGI. The CDR3 spans 15 residues. With 0 bases removed from V and 4 bases from J, the gap between germline ends came to 13 bases. CDR3 in amino acids: CASSYSEGAGYEQYF. The CDR3 DNA reads TGTGCCAGCAGTTACTCGGAAGGGGCCGGGTACGAGCAGTACTTC.

The V and J genes are TRBV6-6 and TRBJ1-4; 9 positions match TRBD1. Germline V gene sequence: CDR1 MNHNY, CDR2 SVGAGI (reference sequence). This CDR3 is built from 15 residues. V lost 4 bases and J lost 6; bases outside the gene matches: 6. The CDR3 spells CASSWLGTGHEKLFF. CDR3 bases: TGTGCCAGCAGTTGGCTCGGGACAGGGCATGAAAAACTGTTTTTT.

V gene TRBV4-1 combines with J gene TRBJ2-3; D is unclear. This CDR3 comprises 16 residues. V was clipped by 5 bases and J by 3 bases, with 18 bases between them. Per germline, CDR1 MGHRA and CDR2 YSYEKL. CDR3 amino acids: CASSFRLLLGTDTQYF. The CDR3 bases are TGCGCCAGCAGCTTTCGACTCCTTCTTGGGACAGATACGCAGTATTTT.

The V gene is TRBV15, the J gene TRBJ2-1; TRBD2 matches 11 bases. The CDR3 is made up of 17 amino acids. In germline, CDR1 is LNHNV, CDR2 YYDKDF (reference sequence). With 5 bases clipped from V and 6 bases from J, the junction kept 12 bases outside the gene matches. The CDR3 nucleotides are TGTGCCACCAGCGGGGGGTTAGCGGGAGGGCTTGGCAATGAGCAGTTCTTC. Its protein is CATSGGLAGGLGNEQFF.

The V and J genes are TRBV11-2 and TRBJ2-7, with D perhaps matching TRBD2 (6 bases). This CDR3 comprises 14 residues. Germline V gene sequence: CDR1 SGHAT, CDR2 FQNNGV. With 2 bases removed from V and 1 base from J, the gap between germline ends came to 9 bases. CDR3 nucleotide sequence: TGTGCCAGCAGCTTAACGGGAGCGTCCTACGAGCAGTACTTC. Its protein product is CASSLTGASYEQYF.

Written as DNA, the CDR3 is TGTGCCTGGAGTGCTCAGGGAATCCATGGCTACACCTTC. Its protein product is CAWSAQGIHGYTF. V gene TRBV30 combines with J gene TRBJ1-2, with TRBD1 as a possible D gene (5 bases). The CDR3 runs 13 residues. The V and J ends lost 1 base and 6 bases respectively, with 12 bases between them. The germline V gene encodes CDR1 GTSNPN and CDR2 SVGIG (reference sequence).

The rearrangement links TRBV9 to TRBJ2-5, with D unresolved. Germline V CDR1 and CDR2: SGDLS, YYNGEE. The V gene lost 0 bases and the J gene lost 1 base, with 10 bases spanning the gap. The CDR3 is 15 residues long. DNA for the CDR3: TGTGCCAGCAGCGTAGGGCCACCTCTCCAAGAGACCCAGTACTTC. It specifies CASSVGPPLQETQYF.

V gene TRBV29-1 combines with J gene TRBJ1-3; D ambiguous. With 4 bases removed from V and 0 bases from J, the gap between germline ends came to 10 bases. This CDR3 region has 14 residues. CDR1 and CDR2 from the germline V gene are SQVTM and ANQGSEA. The CDR3 nucleotides are TGCAGCGTTGTCTTCCCTAGCTCTGGAAACACCATATATTTT. It codes for CSVVFPSSGNTIYF. The full variable domain, rest sourced from reference TRBV29-1 and TRBJ1-3, is SAVISQKPSRDICQRGTSLTIQCQVDSQVTMMFWYRQQPGQSLTLIATANQGSEATYESGFVIDKFPISRPNLTFSTLTVSNMSPEDSSIYLCSVVFPSSGNTIYFGEGSWLTVV.

V usage is TRBV2 and J usage is TRBJ1-1, with D perhaps TRBD1 (5 bases). The V and J ends lost 6 bases and 6 bases respectively, with 14 bases between them. The germline V gene has CDR1 SNHLY and CDR2 FYNNEI. This CDR3 comprises 13 residues. The CDR3 loop is CASRGLWSPEAFF. CDR3 bases: TGTGCCAGCAGGGGACTGTGGAGTCCTGAAGCTTTCTTT.

The V call is TRBV19, the J call TRBJ2-2, with D possibly matching TRBD1 (6 bases). The germline CDR1 and CDR2 sequences are LNHDA and SQIVND (reference sequence). This CDR3 is 14 amino acids long. V shed 5 bases and J shed 6 bases, with 13 bases lying between them. DNA for the CDR3: TGTGCCAGTAGTCACGTGGGGGCTCCCGGGGAGCTGTTTTTT. Its translation: CASSHVGAPGELFF.

This rearrangement joins TRBV5-1 to TRBJ2-5; D is possibly TRBD1 (5 bases). The V end lost 2 bases, the J end lost 5 bases, and 10 bases lay between the germline ends. There are 13 residues in the CDR3. Germline values: CDR1 SGHRS, CDR2 YFSETQ. The CDR3 sequence: CASSLSGWETQYF. In nucleotides, the CDR3 is TGCGCCAGCAGCTTATCAGGGTGGGAGACCCAGTACTTC.

The chain combines TRBV27 with TRBJ2-7; 9 bases align to TRBD2. Germline V gives CDR1 MNHEY, CDR2 SMNVEV (reference sequence). This CDR3 has 15 amino acids. The trim removed 3 bases at V and 7 bases at J, leaving 10 bases unmatched. As DNA, the CDR3 is TGTGCCAGCAGTTTCCGGCTAGCGGGAATGGGTGAGCAGTACTTC. This sequence encodes CASSFRLAGMGEQYF.

The gene calls are TRBV4-2 and TRBJ1-2; 7 nucleotides match TRBD1. Germline lookup yields CDR1 LGHNA and CDR2 YNFKEQ. Trimming removed 1 base from V and 4 bases from J; junction bases left unmatched: 6. This CDR3 has 15 amino acids. The DNA for the CDR3 is TGTGCCAGCAGCCAAGTGGGAGACAGGGCCTATGGCTACACCTTC. It specifies CASSQVGDRAYGYTF.

V usage is TRBV5-1 and J usage is TRBJ2-1; TRBD2 agrees at 7 bases. V lost 0 bases to trimming and J lost 5 bases; unmatched junction nucleotides: 8. This CDR3 comprises 16 residues. CDR1 and CDR2 (germline): SGHRS, YFSETQ. The CDR3: CASSLVFSGYDNEQFF. DNA of the CDR3: TGCGCCAGCAGCTTGGTTTTTAGCGGGTACGACAATGAGCAGTTCTTC.

In DNA, the CDR3 is TGTGCCACCAGCAGGGACACAGGGAGCGAGCAGTACTTC. Its translation is CATSRDTGSEQYF. This rearrangement joins TRBV15 to TRBJ2-7, with D possibly matching TRBD1 (6 bases). This CDR3 contains 13 residues. V gave up 3 bases and J gave up 6 bases, with 12 bases separating them. From germline, CDR1 is LNHNV and CDR2 YYDKDF (reference sequence).

The rearrangement uses TRBV4-1 and TRBJ2-2; D not certain. Deletions cut 1 base from V and 1 base from J, with 4 bases between. CDR3 size: 14 residues. Germline CDR1 is MGHRA and CDR2 is YSYEKL. The CDR3 nucleotides read TGCGCCAGCAGCCAAGCCCAGAACACCGGGGAGCTGTTTTTT. The encoded protein is CASSQAQNTGELFF.

This chain joins TRBV30 and TRBJ2-3; 9 bases are a match to TRBD2. Germline loops: CDR1 GTSNPN, CDR2 SVGIG (reference sequence). Losses at the gene ends were 2 bases for V and 4 bases for J; bases not matched to a gene: 13. The CDR3 has 17 residues. CDR3 region: CAWSFSGGWRSADTQYF. CDR3 in DNA: TGTGCCTGGAGTTTCAGCGGGGGGTGGCGCTCTGCAGATACGCAGTATTTT.

The chain carries TRBV7-3 and TRBJ2-7; the match to TRBD2 covers 10 bases. V shed 0 bases and J 2 bases; nucleotides not matched to a gene: 4. Per the germline V gene, CDR1 is SGHTA and CDR2 is FQGTGA. This CDR3 contains 16 residues. The CDR3 spells CASSLTTSGPTYEQYF. DNA of the CDR3: TGTGCCAGCAGCTTAACGACTAGCGGGCCCACCTACGAGCAGTACTTC. The full variable domain, its missing parts supplied by reference TRBV7-3 and TRBJ2-7, is GAGVSQTPSNKVTEKGKYVELRCDPISGHTALYWYRQSLGQGPEFLIYFQGTGAADDSGLPNDRFFAVRPEGSVSTLKIQRTERGDSAVYLCASSLTTSGPTYEQYFGPGTRLTVT.

The V and J genes are TRBV4-2 and TRBJ1-5, with D possibly being TRBD1 (6 bases). V shed 4 bases and J shed 3 bases, with 13 bases lying between them. Per germline, CDR1 LGHNA and CDR2 YNFKEQ. The CDR3 totals 15 residues. In DNA, the CDR3 is TGTGCCAGCAGCCCTGGGACAAGCTACAATCAGCCCCAGCATTTT. Its protein is CASSPGTSYNQPQHF.

The chain couples TRBV6-5 to TRBJ2-2, with TRBD2 as a possible D gene (5 bases). The length of the CDR3 is 14 residues. V dropped 2 bases and J dropped 1 base, with 5 bases sitting between them. CDR1 and CDR2 (germline): MNHEY, SVGAGI. In DNA form, the CDR3 reads TGTGCCAGCAGTTACGGACTGAACACCGGGGAGCTGTTTTTT. This encodes CASSYGLNTGELFF.

This chain joins TRBV4-2 and TRBJ1-1; TRBD1 might be the D (5 bases). Germline V CDR1 and CDR2: LGHNA, YNFKEQ. The CDR3 runs to 14 residues. V was shortened by 9 bases and J by 2 bases, with 16 bases between the two germline ends. The CDR3 region is CASREPGLNTEAFF. The DNA for the CDR3 is TGTGCCAGTAGAGAGCCGGGACTCAACACTGAAGCTTTCTTT.